This record looks at one T cell receptor (beta chain) sequence and its context. What it binds is unknown. The entry originates in a study of identical twins. The V gene's germline CDR1 is SEHNR and CDR2 FQNEAQ (reference sequence). V dropped 5 bases and J dropped 8 bases, with 21 bases sitting between them. The CDR3 is made up of 16 amino acids. TCRdb reanalysed the 5' RACE reads using MiXCR and keeps one entry per CDR3 protein. The data hold hundreds of thousands of distinct CDR3 sequences, with 10% to 15% observed a single time. General study results and limits: Sharing of beta out-of-frame sequences by twins showed a weaker excess. The authors noted that invariant MAIT and iNKT cells could partly confound zero-insertion analyses.

Healthy Caucasians made up all donors. These data also featured in a second study, about yellow fever vaccine responses in identical twins. From that report: Twins' vaccine T cell responses were reported to seem partly convergent and partly personalized.

The clonotype comes from a woman younger than 30 in good health. The chain recombines TRBV7-9 with TRBJ1-4, with D maybe TRBD1 (5 bases). The sequenced sample was PBMCs. CDR3 nucleotide sequence: TGTGCCAGCAGCCCCCAAGGTGCGGGGCCCAGGGAAAAACTGTTTTTT. Amino acid sequence: CASSPQGAGPREKLFF.